This is a list of T cell receptor beta chains from one sample in a study of blood T cell repertoires in COVID-19. The protocol was immunoSEQ multiplex PCR, while the TCRdb copy is restricted to in-frame clones and leaves out a portion. This table has 90,000 to 120,000 clones, over 65% appearing once. The sample taken for sequencing was peripheral blood. Receptors originate from a man aged 55-75 years with acute or convalescent COVID-19. The CDR3 runs from the conserved cysteine through the conserved F or W. D genes are given only for firm matches. For some rows the clone size is stated as once, few or many, or as a class when expanded; others skip it.

d_gene: NA; abundance: once; j_gene: TRBJ1-5; v_gene: TRBV28; CDR3nt: TGTGCCAGCAGTGTGGCCGGGGTCTGGTCACCCCAGCATTTT; CDR3aa: CASSVAGVWSPQHF
d_gene: NA; abundance: few; j_gene: TRBJ1-1; v_gene: TRBV4-1; CDR3nt: TGCGCCAGCAGCCAACAAACAAGGGACTCAACTTTCTTT; CDR3aa: CASSQQTRDSTFF
d_gene: TRBD2; abundance: few; j_gene: TRBJ2-3; v_gene: TRBV5-1; CDR3nt: TGCGCCAGCAGCTTGACTAGCGGGAGGGCGGATACGCAGTATTTT; CDR3aa: CASSLTSGRADTQYF
d_gene: TRBD1; abundance: NA; j_gene: TRBJ1-1; v_gene: TRBV18; CDR3nt: TGTGCCAGCTCACTGGGACAGGACACTGAAGCTTTCTTT; CDR3aa: CASSLGQDTEAFF
d_gene: TRBD1; abundance: NA; j_gene: TRBJ1-1; v_gene: TRBV28; CDR3nt: TGTGCCAGCAGTTCGGGACAGGGGTTGCGTGGAAACACTGAAGCTTTCTTT; CDR3aa: CASSSGQGLRGNTEAFF
d_gene: TRBD1; abundance: NA; j_gene: TRBJ1-2; v_gene: TRBV5-4; CDR3nt: TGTGCCAGCAGCTTGGCGGGACAGGCTACGGGCTACACCTTC; CDR3aa: CASSLAGQATGYTF
d_gene: TRBD1; abundance: NA; j_gene: TRBJ1-1; v_gene: TRBV19; CDR3nt: TGTGCCAGTAGTAGGGGACAGCAGAACACTGAAGCTTTCTTT; CDR3aa: CASSRGQQNTEAFF
d_gene: TRBD1; abundance: NA; j_gene: TRBJ1-1; v_gene: TRBV2; CDR3nt: TGTGCCAGCAGCAGAGACAGGGGACCGAGCACTGAAGCTTTCTTT; CDR3aa: CASSRDRGPSTEAFF
d_gene: NA; abundance: NA; j_gene: TRBJ2-7; v_gene: TRBV7-8; CDR3nt: TGTGCCAGCAGCGAGGGACACCATACCTACGAGCAGTACTTC; CDR3aa: CASSEGHHTYEQYF
d_gene: NA; abundance: NA; j_gene: TRBJ1-2; v_gene: TRBV6-5; CDR3nt: TGTGCCAGCAGTTACGGCCAAAACTATGGCTACACCTTC; CDR3aa: CASSYGQNYGYTF
d_gene: NA; abundance: NA; j_gene: TRBJ2-5; v_gene: TRBV5-4; CDR3nt: TGTGCCAGCAGCTTAAAAGGGGCCCAAATCCAAGAGACCCAGTACTTC; CDR3aa: CASSLKGAQIQETQYF
d_gene: TRBD2; abundance: NA; j_gene: TRBJ2-1; v_gene: TRBV6-5; CDR3nt: TGTGCCAGCAGAAGGACTAGCGGGATCTACAATGAGCAGTTCTTC; CDR3aa: CASRRTSGIYNEQFF
d_gene: NA; abundance: once; j_gene: TRBJ1-1; v_gene: TRBV18; CDR3nt: TGTGCCAGCTTATCGACAGTTGACACTGAAGCTTTCTTT; CDR3aa: CASLSTVDTEAFF
d_gene: NA; abundance: NA; j_gene: TRBJ2-5; v_gene: TRBV5-1; CDR3nt: TGCGCCAGCAGCTTGATGTCGGGAACGAGTGAGACCCAGTACTTC; CDR3aa: CASSLMSGTSETQYF
d_gene: NA; abundance: NA; j_gene: TRBJ1-6; v_gene: TRBV5-6; CDR3nt: TGTGCCAGCAGCCAGCCCACAAACAAGGGGACACCCCTCCACTTT; CDR3aa: CASSQPTNKGTPLHF
d_gene: TRBD1; abundance: NA; j_gene: TRBJ1-2; v_gene: TRBV24-1; CDR3nt: TGTGCCACCAGTGATTCCGGGACAGGGGTCCTTAACTATGGCTACACCTTC; CDR3aa: CATSDSGTGVLNYGYTF
d_gene: NA; abundance: NA; j_gene: TRBJ1-3; v_gene: TRBV27; CDR3nt: TGTGCCAGCAGTTTTACTTCTGGAAACACCATATATTTT; CDR3aa: CASSFTSGNTIYF
d_gene: NA; abundance: NA; j_gene: TRBJ1-4; v_gene: TRBV7-9; CDR3nt: TGTGCCAGCAGCTTAGGTACAGCTCGAAATGAAAAACTGTTTTTT; CDR3aa: CASSLGTARNEKLFF
d_gene: NA; abundance: NA; j_gene: TRBJ1-1; v_gene: TRBV11-3; CDR3nt: TGTGCCAGCAGCGTCCAACAGGGTGTCACTGAAGCTTTCTTT; CDR3aa: CASSVQQGVTEAFF
d_gene: TRBD1; abundance: NA; j_gene: TRBJ1-2; v_gene: TRBV19; CDR3nt: TGTGCCAGTAGTAAGACAGGGGGCTCCGCTAACTATGGCTACACCTTC; CDR3aa: CASSKTGGSANYGYTF
d_gene: TRBD1; abundance: once; j_gene: TRBJ2-6; v_gene: TRBV2; CDR3nt: TGTGCCAGCAGTCGAACAGGGGCTGGGGCCAACGTCCTGACTTTC; CDR3aa: CASSRTGAGANVLTF
d_gene: TRBD2; abundance: NA; j_gene: TRBJ2-1; v_gene: TRBV5-6; CDR3nt: TGTGCCAGCAGTTCACTAGCGGGAGACAATGAGCAGTTCTTC; CDR3aa: CASSSLAGDNEQFF
d_gene: NA; abundance: few; j_gene: TRBJ1-1; v_gene: TRBV5-6; CDR3nt: TGTGCCAGCGCCTCCCCCCCAGACACTGAAGCTTTCTTT; CDR3aa: CASASPPDTEAFF
d_gene: NA; abundance: once; j_gene: TRBJ1-1; v_gene: TRBV28; CDR3nt: TGTGCCAGCAGTGTCCCTCCAGGGGTCTTGAACACTGAAGCTTTCTTT; CDR3aa: CASSVPPGVLNTEAFF
d_gene: NA; abundance: NA; j_gene: TRBJ1-2; v_gene: TRBV5-6; CDR3nt: TGTGCCAGCAGCCCCAGGGGTCCCTCCTATGGCTACACCTTC; CDR3aa: CASSPRGPSYGYTF
d_gene: NA; abundance: NA; j_gene: TRBJ1-1; v_gene: TRBV6-2/TRBV6-3; CDR3nt: TGTGCCAGCAGTTACTCGAGGAACACTGAAGCTTTCTTT; CDR3aa: CASSYSRNTEAFF
d_gene: NA; abundance: few; j_gene: TRBJ1-5; v_gene: TRBV7-9; CDR3nt: TGTGCCAGCAGCGAAAGCCCAGGAAAACCCCAGCATTTT; CDR3aa: CASSESPGKPQHF
d_gene: TRBD1; abundance: NA; j_gene: TRBJ2-5; v_gene: TRBV10-3; CDR3nt: TGTGCCATCAGTGAGGCGAGCAGGGGGCGCGAGGAGACCCAGTACTTC; CDR3aa: CAISEASRGREETQYF
d_gene: NA; abundance: NA; j_gene: TRBJ1-5; v_gene: TRBV5-6; CDR3nt: TGTGCCAGCAGCCCGTATCTGGCAAATCAGCCCCAGCATTTT; CDR3aa: CASSPYLANQPQHF
d_gene: TRBD1; abundance: NA; j_gene: TRBJ1-1; v_gene: TRBV11-1; CDR3nt: TGTGCCAGCAGTAGACAGGGGGGGACTGAAGCTTTCTTT; CDR3aa: CASSRQGGTEAFF
d_gene: NA; abundance: NA; j_gene: TRBJ1-5; v_gene: TRBV28; CDR3nt: TGTGCCAGCACCATCCGGGACATCAATCAGCCCCAGCATTTT; CDR3aa: CASTIRDINQPQHF
d_gene: TRBD1; abundance: NA; j_gene: TRBJ1-5; v_gene: TRBV19; CDR3nt: TGTGCCAGTAGTCCCCGGACAGGGAGTAGCAATCAGCCCCAGCATTTT; CDR3aa: CASSPRTGSSNQPQHF
d_gene: NA; abundance: NA; j_gene: TRBJ2-1; v_gene: TRBV24-1; CDR3nt: TGTGCCACCAGTGATGGGGCTGTTAATGAGCAGTTCTTC; CDR3aa: CATSDGAVNEQFF
d_gene: TRBD1; abundance: NA; j_gene: TRBJ1-4; v_gene: TRBV24-1; CDR3nt: TGTGCCACCAGTGAAAAGGTCGGGACAGGTGAAAAACTGTTTTTT; CDR3aa: CATSEKVGTGEKLFF
d_gene: NA; abundance: NA; j_gene: TRBJ1-1; v_gene: TRBV20-1; CDR3nt: TGCAGTGCTAGTAGACAGAGAACTGAAGCTTTCTTT; CDR3aa: CSASRQRTEAFF
d_gene: TRBD2; abundance: NA; j_gene: TRBJ2-1; v_gene: TRBV9; CDR3nt: TGTGCCAGCAGCGTAGAGGAGGGACTAGCGGTTGACAATGAGCAGTTCTTC; CDR3aa: CASSVEEGLAVDNEQFF
d_gene: NA; abundance: NA; j_gene: TRBJ1-2; v_gene: TRBV5-1; CDR3nt: TGCGCCAGCAGCTTACAAAGACAGAACTATGGCTACACCTTC; CDR3aa: CASSLQRQNYGYTF
d_gene: TRBD2; abundance: NA; j_gene: TRBJ2-7; v_gene: TRBV6-5; CDR3nt: TGTGCCAGCACCAAGGGGCGGGAGCGCTCGGGCGAGCAGTACTTC; CDR3aa: CASTKGRERSGEQYF
d_gene: NA; abundance: NA; j_gene: TRBJ1-2; v_gene: TRBV29-1; CDR3nt: TGCAGCGTTGAAGATCGGGGGGATGGCTACACCTTC; CDR3aa: CSVEDRGDGYTF
d_gene: TRBD2; abundance: NA; j_gene: TRBJ2-2; v_gene: TRBV29-1; CDR3nt: TGCAGCGTTGAGATTAGCGGGATAGTCGGGGAGCTGTTTTTT; CDR3aa: CSVEISGIVGELFF
d_gene: NA; abundance: NA; j_gene: TRBJ2-7; v_gene: TRBV27; CDR3nt: TGTGCCAGCAGTGCTCAGGGGCTACCCTACGAGCAGTACTTC; CDR3aa: CASSAQGLPYEQYF
d_gene: TRBD1; abundance: NA; j_gene: TRBJ1-1; v_gene: TRBV18; CDR3nt: TGTGCCAGCTCACCACGGGCGGGGACAGGGGTGAACACTGAAGCTTTCTTT; CDR3aa: CASSPRAGTGVNTEAFF